The 19 T cell receptor beta chains below all came from one sample that was sequenced in a study of T cell repertoires in cytomegalovirus infection. These receptors' targets are unknown. TCRdb re-analysed the reads in MiXCR, keeping a single row per CDR3 protein. The sample has about 900,000 distinct CDR3 sequences, around 31% seen once; the top ten hold roughly an eighth. Sequencing used cultured CD8+ T cells from PBMCs, obtained from culture after CMV antigen stimulation. These receptors were taken from a human donor in good health (CMV status not recorded). Some clones in this sample may be carry-over from other donors' samples.

This clonotype was counted a few times. This sequence joins TRBV11-2 and TRBJ2-1, with TRBD2 matching over 7 bases. This CDR3 region has 16 residues. Germline V CDR1 and CDR2: SGHAT, FQNNGV. Losses at the gene ends were 4 bases for V and 5 bases for J; bases not matched to a gene: 11. CDR3: CASSSRGREGNNEQFF. Written as DNA, the CDR3 is TGTGCCAGCAGCTCCCGAGGGAGGGAAGGGAACAATGAGCAGTTCTTC. Based on the CDR3 plus reference TRBV11-2 and TRBJ2-1, the full variable domain is EAGVAQSPRYKIIEKRQSVAFWCNPISGHATLYWYQQILGQGPKLLIQFQNNGVVDDSQLPKDRFSAERLKGVDSTLKIQPAKLEDSAVYLCASSSRGREGNNEQFFGPGTRLTVL.

This clonotype was observed a single time. CDR3 region: CANSGGENYGYTF. Here the CDR3 DNA reads TGTGCCAATTCAGGGGGCGAAAACTATGGCTACACCTTC. V usage is TRBV2 and J usage is TRBJ1-2; TRBD1 matches 8 bases. The CDR3 length is 13 residues. CDR1 is SNHLY and CDR2 is FYNNEI in the germline V gene. With V trimmed by 10 bases and J by 2 bases, 6 bases remained unmatched.

This clonotype occurred a few times. The J gene is TRBJ2-3, the V gene TRBV10-3; the D gene is possibly TRBD1 (5 bases). Per germline, CDR1 ENHRY and CDR2 SYGVKD. The V and J ends lost 11 bases and 6 bases respectively, with 15 bases between them. The CDR3 has 12 residues. CDR3 region: CASQGPRDTQYF. The CDR3 bases are TGTGCCTCCCAGGGCCCCAGGGATACGCAGTATTTT.

This clonotype has only a few counts. The rearrangement uses TRBV27 and TRBJ2-2, with D perhaps TRBD1 (6 bases). The CDR3 totals 12 residues. V lost 6 bases to trimming and J lost 7 bases, with 9 bases between them. Germline lookup yields CDR1 MNHEY and CDR2 SMNVEV (reference sequence). The CDR3 sequence is CASSRTVGELFF. As DNA, the CDR3 is TGTGCCAGCAGCCGGACAGTCGGGGAGCTGTTTTTT.

The rearrangement uses TRBV6-5 and TRBJ1-2; D ambiguous. There are 15 residues in the CDR3. Germline values: CDR1 MNHEY, CDR2 SVGAGI. Trimming took 3 bases from V and 1 from J, leaving 12 bases between them. The CDR3 DNA reads as TGTGCCAGCAGTTATGGGAGGTCGGGTAACTATGGCTACACCTTC. Translation gives CASSYGRSGNYGYTF.

As to this clonotype: The germline gene is not matched at one end of the junction; a read error may be the cause. The V and J genes are TRBV12-3 or TRBV12-4 and TRBJ1-1; 8 positions agree with TRBD1. There are 15 residues in the CDR3. CDR3 amino acids: CASSLSTGGNTETFF. DNA of the CDR3: TGTGCCAGCAGTTTATCCACAGGGGGGAACACTGAAACTTTCTTT.

The chain joins TRBV9 to TRBJ1-5; D unresolved. CDR1 and CDR2 from the germline V gene are SGDLS and YYNGEE. CDR3 size: 15 residues. V lost 0 bases to trimming and J lost 7 bases, with 14 bases between them. CDR3 DNA: TGTGCCAGCAGCGTAGGGGGTCAGACGGGACAGCCCCAGCATTTT. It is translated as CASSVGGQTGQPQHF.

The chain combines TRBV2 with TRBJ2-7, with 7 bases that match TRBD1. V was pared by 6 bases and J by 13 bases, with 6 bases of the junction left unmatched. The CDR3 consists of 10 residues. Germline V gives CDR1 SNHLY, CDR2 FYNNEI. The CDR3 DNA reads as TGTGCCAGCAGGGACAGGTACCCCTACTTC. Its translation: CASRDRYPYF.

The sample holds many counts of this clonotype. This rearrangement joins TRBV7-6 to TRBJ1-2, with D maybe TRBD1 (5 bases). The V end lost 2 bases, the J end lost 6 bases, and 10 bases lay between the germline ends. CDR3 length equals 13 residues. CDR1 and CDR2 from the germline V gene are SGHVS and FNYEAQ. The CDR3 is CASSLMFRDGYTF. In nucleotides, the CDR3 is TGTGCCAGCAGCTTAATGTTCAGGGATGGCTACACCTTC. Together with reference TRBV7-6 and TRBJ1-2, the CDR3 gives the full variable domain: GAGVSQSPRYKVTKRGQDVALRCDPISGHVSLYWYRQALGQGPEFLTYFNYEAQQDKSGLPNDRFSAERPEGSISTLTIQRTEQRDSAMYRCASSLMFRDGYTFGSGTRLTVV.

The chain uses TRBV6-6 and TRBJ2-1; TRBD2 aligns across 7 bases. CDR1 is MNHNY and CDR2 is SVGAGI in the germline V gene (reference sequence). V dropped 4 bases and J dropped 7; count of bases not matched to a gene: 7. This CDR3 spans 14 amino acids. The CDR3 DNA reads as TGTGCCAGCAGTTTTTCGGGGGGATCGAATGAGCAGTTCTTC. Protein: CASSFSGGSNEQFF.

This clonotype was counted at least ten times. This chain joins TRBV12-3 or TRBV12-4 and TRBJ2-2; D tentatively reads TRBD1 or TRBD2 (5 bases each). This CDR3 has 14 residues. V was pared by 6 bases and J by 7 bases, with 15 bases between. The CDR3 bases are TGTGCCAGCAGCCGGCTCCAGAGGGGCGGGGAGCTGTTTTTT. It codes for CASSRLQRGGELFF.

V gene TRBV19 combines with J gene TRBJ1-5; D might be TRBD1 (5 bases). The CDR3 length is 17 residues. Germline CDR1 and CDR2: LNHDA and SQIVND (reference sequence). Trimming cost V 5 bases and J 5 bases, with 22 bases left between them. CDR3 sequence reads: CASSPIGEGLYDQPQHF. CDR3 nucleotide sequence: TGTGCCAGTAGTCCAATCGGTGAGGGGCTATACGATCAGCCCCAGCATTTT.

This sequence joins TRBV6-6 and TRBJ2-2, with TRBD2 matching 13 bases. This CDR3 spans 16 amino acids. The ends lost 6 bases at V and 7 bases at J; junction bases unmatched: 8. Looked up from germline, CDR1 is MNHNY and CDR2 is SVGAGI (reference sequence). Here the CDR3 DNA reads TGTGCCAGCAGCCTGAGGGGACTAGCGGGGATCGGGGAGCTGTTTTTT. It translates to CASSLRGLAGIGELFF.

V gene TRBV9 combines with J gene TRBJ2-2; D may be TRBD2 (6 bases). The V gene's germline CDR1 is SGDLS and CDR2 YYNGEE. The CDR3 runs to 16 residues. Trimming left V 4 bases short and J 1 base short, with 14 bases between. The CDR3 sequence is CASSPSGGENTGELFF. CDR3 bases: TGTGCCAGCAGCCCTAGTGGCGGGGAGAACACCGGGGAGCTGTTTTTT.

This clonotype came up a few times. This chain links TRBV12-3 or TRBV12-4 with TRBJ2-3; possibly TRBD2 for D (5 bases). V dropped 5 bases and J dropped 2 bases, with 32 bases sitting between them. CDR3 length: 21 amino acids. CDR3 DNA sequence: TGTGCCAGCAGTCCCCTAGGACTTTCGCCATCTACACTTTACTTCACAGATACGCAGTATTTT. It specifies CASSPLGLSPSTLYFTDTQYF.

This clonotype was detected once. CDR3 sequence reads: CASIPPGNLNTGELFF. The DNA for the CDR3 is TGTGCCAGCATCCCCCCGGGGAACCTGAACACCGGGGAGCTGTTTTTT. The chain recombines TRBV2 with TRBJ2-2; the D gene is possibly TRBD2 (5 bases). This CDR3 is 16 amino acids long. V was trimmed by 7 bases and J by 1 base, leaving 16 bases between them. In germline, CDR1 is SNHLY, CDR2 FYNNEI.

This clonotype was detected a few times. The J gene is TRBJ1-2, the V gene TRBV6-2 or TRBV6-3; D might be TRBD1 (6 bases). Germline CDR1 and CDR2: MNHEY and SVGEGT. The length of the CDR3 is 15 residues. V gave up 7 bases and J gave up 4 bases, with 19 bases separating them. The CDR3 spells CASKKLQGGSYGYTF. In nucleotides, the CDR3 is TGTGCCAGCAAAAAACTACAGGGCGGAAGCTATGGCTACACCTTC.

The chain has TRBV19 and TRBJ1-4, with 7 bases identical to TRBD1. With V trimmed by 7 bases and J by 8 bases, 10 bases remained unmatched. This CDR3 has 14 residues. Germline V lookup: CDR1 LNHDA, CDR2 SQIVND (reference sequence). CDR3 sequence: CASTPRGRGEKLFF. The CDR3 DNA reads TGTGCCAGTACGCCAAGGGGGCGAGGGGAAAAACTGTTTTTT. The whole variable domain, filled in from reference TRBV19 and TRBJ1-4, reads DGGITQSPKYLFRKEGQNVTLSCEQNLNHDAMYWYRQDPGQGLRLIYYSQIVNDFQKGDIAEGYSVSREKKESFPLTVTSAQKNPTAFYLCASTPRGRGEKLFFGSGTQLSVL.

This chain joins TRBV5-5 and TRBJ2-1; tentatively, D is TRBD2 (6 bases). The V end lost 3 bases, the J end lost 0 bases, and 16 bases lay between the germline ends. In germline, CDR1 is SGHKS, CDR2 YYEKEE (reference sequence). The CDR3 contains 17 residues. CDR3 residues: CASSYRDFQSSYNEQFF. The CDR3 coding sequence is TGTGCCAGCAGCTACCGGGACTTCCAGAGCTCCTACAATGAGCAGTTCTTC. Looking up the rest from reference TRBV5-5 and TRBJ2-1 gives the full variable domain: DAGVTQSPTHLIKTRGQQVTLRCSPISGHKSVSWYQQVLGQGPQFIFQYYEKEERGRGNFPDRFSARQFPNYSSELNVNALLLGDSALYLCASSYRDFQSSYNEQFFGPGTRLTVL.